The 29 T cell receptor beta chains in this list originate from one sample, sequenced in a study of CXCR3-negative and CXCR3-positive naive CD8 T cells. General study findings and limits: CXCR3-positive naive cells had TRB CDR3s that were more hydrophobic than CXCR3-negative naive cells had.

TRB cDNA was prepared as libraries by UMI-labeled 5' RACE. TCRdb reworked the 5' RACE reads into one entry per CDR3 protein, no DNA. The table for this sample gives about 89,000 distinct CDR3 sequences. These receptors are not linked to any known antigen. The sample comprised naive CXCR3+ CD8+ T cells from blood. As for subset: CD45RO-CCR7+CD27+CD95- naive CD8+ T cells expressing CXCR3 (TNR3+). The receptors originated from a human donor in good health. Some clones in this sample may be carry-over from other donors' samples.

This chain links TRBV6-4 with TRBJ2-2; TCRdb's D call of TRBD2 is untestable without DNA. This CDR3 comprises 16 residues. Germline V CDR1 and CDR2: MRHNA, SNTAGT. CDR3 in amino acids: CASSENSGENTGELFF.

The chain has TRBV7-8 and TRBJ2-7. Germline V gene lookup returns CDR1 SGHVS and CDR2 FQNEAQ. This CDR3 is built from 13 residues. CDR3 loop: CASSLSQLYEQYF.

The CDR3 is CSAWTDSSYEQYF. The V gene is TRBV29-1, the J gene TRBJ2-7. Germline V gives CDR1 SQVTM, CDR2 ANQGSEA. The CDR3 has 13 residues.

The gene calls are TRBV20-1 and TRBJ1-1. The germline V gene encodes CDR1 DFQATT and CDR2 SNEGSKA (reference sequence). The CDR3 has 13 residues. The CDR3: CSASSYTNTEAFF.

The chain combines TRBV7-9 with TRBJ2-7; TCRdb calls TRBD1, which cannot be checked without DNA. CDR3 length equals 14 residues. Germline V gives CDR1 SEHNR, CDR2 FQNEAQ (reference sequence). CDR3 region: CASSGGQSSYEQYF.

CDR3: CASSSGTGNVVLTF. V usage is TRBV5-6 and J usage is TRBJ2-6; TCRdb proposes TRBD1, but this gene call is untestable without DNA. CDR1 is SGHDT and CDR2 is YYEEEE in the germline V gene. The CDR3 consists of 14 residues.

This chain connects TRBV7-9 to TRBJ2-3; the TRBD2 assignment by TCRdb is unverifiable without DNA. Looked up from germline, CDR1 is SEHNR and CDR2 is FQNEAQ (reference sequence). This CDR3 comprises 15 residues. The chain's CDR3 is CASSLAWETTDTQYF.

The chain is built from TRBV29-1 and TRBJ1-1; TCRdb's D call of TRBD1 is untestable without DNA. The CDR3 is made up of 11 amino acids. Germline CDR1 reads SQVTM; CDR2 reads ANQGSEA. CDR3 in amino acids: CSADWGDGAFF.

This chain connects TRBV15 to TRBJ2-7; TCRdb designates TRBD1, a call that cannot be tested without DNA. CDR1 is LNHNV and CDR2 is YYDKDF in the germline V gene (reference sequence). The CDR3 loop spans 15 amino acids. CDR3 amino acids: CATSREEVRAYEQYF.

This CDR3 reads CASGLTRSYNEQFF. The V call is TRBV6-2 or TRBV6-3, the J call TRBJ2-1; no DNA is available, so the TRBD2 call from TCRdb remains unchecked. Per the germline V gene, CDR1 is MNHEY and CDR2 is SVGEGT. This CDR3 is built from 14 residues.

The rearrangement joins TRBV18 to TRBJ1-1. CDR3 length: 15 amino acids. Germline V lookup: CDR1 KGHSH, CDR2 LQKENI. CDR3 amino acids: CASSPEPRTDTEAFF. The entire variable domain, with the rest obtained from reference TRBV18 and TRBJ1-1, is as follows: NAGVMQNPRHLVRRRGQEARLRCSPMKGHSHVYWYRQLPEEGLKFMVYLQKENIIDESGMPKERFSAEFPKEGPSILRIQQVVRGDSAAYFCASSPEPRTDTEAFFGQGTRLTVV.

The chain employs TRBV4-1 and TRBJ2-1; TCRdb reports TRBD2, a call that lacks DNA to check it against. The V gene's germline CDR1 is MGHRA and CDR2 YSYEKL. The CDR3 has 15 amino acids. This CDR3 is CASSQLLAGGNEQFF.

The chain couples TRBV25-1 to TRBJ2-3; TCRdb selects TRBD2, and the lack of DNA leaves this call unchecked. The CDR3 covers 15 residues. Germline assignment: CDR1 MGHDK and CDR2 SYGVNS. This chain's CDR3 is CASSEYFPPLDTQYF.

This CDR3 is CASSRRGDGTNYGYTF. The V and J genes are TRBV7-9 and TRBJ1-2; TCRdb's D gene call, TRBD1, goes unchecked for lack of DNA. The CDR3 sequence is 16 residues long. Germline V CDR1 and CDR2: SEHNR, FQNEAQ (reference sequence).

CDR3 sequence reads: CASSRGATDTQYF. This chain uses TRBV7-6 with TRBJ2-3; no DNA is available, so the TRBD1 call from TCRdb remains unchecked. This CDR3 spans 13 amino acids. Germline assignment: CDR1 SGHVS and CDR2 FNYEAQ.

The chain couples TRBV28 to TRBJ2-3; TCRdb picks TRBD2, but there is no DNA to check that call. CDR1 is MDHEN, CDR2 SYDVKM, per germline. This CDR3 has 18 residues. The CDR3 loop is CASSLYSGGMGMTDTQYF. Full variable domain (remainder filled in from reference TRBV28 and TRBJ2-3): DVKVTQSSRYLVKRTGEKVFLECVQDMDHENMFWYRQDPGLGLRLIYFSYDVKMKEKGDIPEGYSVSREKKERFSLILESASTNQTSMYLCASSLYSGGMGMTDTQYFGPGTRLTVL.

J is TRBJ2-4 and V is TRBV27. The CDR3 is 13 residues long. CDR1 is MNHEY, CDR2 SMNVEV, per germline (reference sequence). The CDR3 reads CASSLSPKNIRYF.

The chain recombines TRBV6-6 with TRBJ2-2. The germline V gene encodes CDR1 MNHNY and CDR2 SVGAGI (reference sequence). The CDR3 sequence is 14 residues long. The CDR3 sequence: CASSYSKGTGELFF.

This chain joins TRBV6-6 and TRBJ2-1; TCRdb outputs TRBD1, but without DNA this stays unchecked. This CDR3 spans 13 amino acids. Germline V gene lookup returns CDR1 MNHNY and CDR2 SVGAGI (reference sequence). This chain's CDR3 is CASGRGPGNEQFF.

The chain employs TRBV13 and TRBJ1-2; TCRdb calls TRBD1, which cannot be checked without DNA. CDR3 length: 17 amino acids. From germline, CDR1 is PRHDT and CDR2 FYEKMQ (reference sequence). This CDR3 is CASRSHEGAGLKDGYTF.

The chain recombines TRBV5-6 with TRBJ1-1. Germline V lookup: CDR1 SGHDT, CDR2 YYEEEE. The CDR3 contains 12 residues. CDR3 protein: CASSRDRPEAFF.

The chain combines TRBV9 with TRBJ2-6. The germline CDR1 and CDR2 sequences are SGDLS and YYNGEE. CDR3 length: 13 amino acids. The CDR3 region is CASTEGGANVLTF.

This chain connects TRBV4-2 to TRBJ1-5. Germline CDR1 LGHNA, CDR2 YNFKEQ. This CDR3 is 17 amino acids long. The CDR3 sequence: CASSQEMEGNSNQPQHF.

The chain has TRBV29-1 and TRBJ2-7; with no DNA, the TCRdb D assignment of TRBD2 cannot be verified. The CDR3 loop spans 12 amino acids. Germline CDR1 SQVTM, CDR2 ANQGSEA. Here the CDR3 reads CSVLAGGYEQYF.

The rearrangement joins TRBV9 to TRBJ2-5. This CDR3 comprises 14 residues. Germline V CDR1 and CDR2: SGDLS, YYNGEE. CDR3 amino acids: CASSASAVEETQYF.

The chain joins TRBV7-9 to TRBJ1-2; without DNA, the TCRdb call of TRBD1 cannot be checked. The germline V gene encodes CDR1 SEHNR and CDR2 FQNEAQ (reference sequence). This CDR3 is 13 amino acids long. The chain's CDR3 is CASSFGTNYGYTF.

V is TRBV7-6 and J is TRBJ2-7; lacking DNA, the TRBD1 call made by TCRdb goes unchecked. CDR1 and CDR2 from the germline V gene are SGHVS and FNYEAQ. The CDR3 covers 15 residues. Here the CDR3 reads CASSLAPGSTYEQYF.

This rearrangement joins TRBV11-3 to TRBJ2-1. CDR3 length equals 15 residues. Looked up from germline, CDR1 is SGHNT and CDR2 is YENEEA. The CDR3 loop reads CASSLDAVGYNEQFF.

The chain is built from TRBV4-1 and TRBJ2-7; TCRdb indicates TRBD1, and absent DNA this call remains unverified. CDR3 length equals 15 residues. Germline V gene data show CDR1 as MGHRA and CDR2 as YSYEKL. CDR3 in amino acids: CASSHRDRGRDEQYF.